One and the same sample provided the 20 T cell receptor beta chains below, sequenced in a study of cytomegalovirus exposure and HLA in healthy donors. TCRdb's copy holds only in-frame clones and misses some; the assay was immunoSEQ multiplex PCR. The data hold 160,000 or so clones, with about 83% observed a single time. Sequencing was done on a sample of PBMCs. Receptor source: a woman aged 25 to 39 in good health and CMV-seronegative.

This clone was counted only a few times. The rearrangement joins TRBV5-4 to TRBJ2-4; 12 bases match TRBD2. The germline CDR1 and CDR2 sequences are SGHNT and YYREEE (reference sequence). The CDR3 spans 18 residues. V gave up 4 bases and J gave up 6 bases; unmatched junction bases: 14. The CDR3 reads CASSKGLAGKVGLNIQYF. CDR3 in DNA: TGTGCCAGCAGCAAAGGACTAGCGGGGAAGGTGGGGCTAAACATTCAGTACTTC.

The chain joins TRBV6-1 to TRBJ2-5, with 8 nucleotides matching TRBD2. V lost 7 bases, J lost 5 bases, and 9 bases stayed unmatched. The CDR3 covers 14 residues. CDR1 is MNHNS, CDR2 SASEGT, per germline. The chain's CDR3 is CASMFGGGMETQYF. Here the CDR3 DNA reads TGTGCCAGCATGTTCGGGGGGGGGATGGAGACCCAGTACTTC.

This clone came up once. The chain recombines TRBV11-2 with TRBJ2-7; 7 bases match TRBD2. This CDR3 has 15 residues. Germline CDR1 SGHAT, CDR2 FQNNGV. The ends lost 5 bases at V and 2 bases at J; junction bases unmatched: 9. CDR3 residues: CASSQIRTRPYEQYF. Here the CDR3 DNA reads TGTGCCAGCAGCCAGATCCGGACTAGGCCCTACGAGCAGTACTTC.

V gene TRBV19 combines with J gene TRBJ1-4; TRBD1 agrees at 8 bases. The CDR3 runs 13 residues. From germline, CDR1 is LNHDA and CDR2 SQIVND (reference sequence). The V and J ends lost 3 bases and 10 bases, in that order; junction bases with no gene match: 4. The CDR3 reads CASSMDRVGKLFF. CDR3 DNA: TGTGCCAGTAGTATGGACAGGGTCGGAAAACTGTTTTTT.

The chain joins TRBV5-1 to TRBJ1-1; D remains unclear. V lost 3 bases and J lost 4, with 13 bases in between. This CDR3 spans 14 amino acids. Per germline, CDR1 SGHRS and CDR2 YFSETQ. The CDR3 spells CASSSLTEVTEAFF. In DNA, the CDR3 is TGCGCCAGCAGCTCCTTAACCGAGGTCACTGAAGCTTTCTTT.

The rearrangement uses TRBV5-1 and TRBJ2-3; TRBD2 matches 10 bases. J gave up 1 base and V 4 bases, and 12 bases lay outside the gene matches. Germline-derived CDR1 and CDR2 are SGHRS and YFSETQ. The CDR3 extends over 18 amino acids. In DNA form, the CDR3 reads TGCGCCAGCAGCCAGGACAGTGTTGGGACTAGCGGCACAGATACGCAGTATTTT. Translation gives CASSQDSVGTSGTDTQYF. The variable domain in full, completed from reference TRBV5-1 and TRBJ2-3, reads KAGVTQTPRYLIKTRGQQVTLSCSPISGHRSVSWYQQTPGQGLQFLFEYFSETQRNKGNFPGRFSGRQFSNSRSEMNVSTLELGDSALYLCASSQDSVGTSGTDTQYFGPGTRLTVL.

V and J are TRBV11-2 and TRBJ2-1, with TRBD1 as a possible D gene (5 bases). The germline gives CDR1 SGHAT, CDR2 FQNNGV. Between the trimmed V and J ends, which lost 1 base and 6 bases, there was a span of 13 bases. The CDR3 extends over 15 amino acids. The CDR3 reads CASSLVPGRFNEQFF. The CDR3 DNA is TGTGCCAGCAGCTTAGTTCCAGGGCGGTTCAATGAGCAGTTCTTC.

This chain connects TRBV4-1 to TRBJ1-5, with D possibly matching TRBD1 (6 bases). Trimming removed 2 bases from V and 7 bases from J, with 12 bases in between. CDR1 is MGHRA and CDR2 is YSYEKL in the germline V gene. This CDR3 region has 14 residues. As DNA, the CDR3 is TGCGCCAGCAGCCAAACCAGGGGAGGGCAGCCCCAGCATTTT. This translates into CASSQTRGGQPQHF.

The rearrangement joins TRBV2 to TRBJ1-4; TRBD1 agrees at 8 bases. Trimming removed 6 bases from V and 5 bases from J; junction bases left unmatched: 8. Germline values: CDR1 SNHLY, CDR2 FYNNEI. The CDR3 totals 15 residues. The CDR3 reads CASRPGQGGNEKLFF. The CDR3 bases are TGTGCCAGCAGGCCCGGACAGGGTGGAAATGAAAAACTGTTTTTT.

The V gene is TRBV7-8, the J gene TRBJ1-5; perhaps TRBD1 as D (6 bases). The germline CDR1 and CDR2 sequences are SGHVS and FQNEAQ. V shed 1 base and J shed 0 bases, with 16 bases lying between them. The length of the CDR3 is 18 residues. CDR3 in DNA: TGTGCCAGCAGCTTAGTGGGGGCGCCTACCCTTAGCAATCAGCCCCAGCATTTT. Translated, it gives CASSLVGAPTLSNQPQHF.

This clone turned up a few times. The genes are TRBV6-5 and TRBJ2-7; D is unresolved. Germline V lookup: CDR1 MNHEY, CDR2 SVGAGI. The CDR3 runs 11 residues. V was pared by 4 bases and J by 4 bases, with 5 bases between. The CDR3 DNA is TGTGCCAGCAGTTTCAATTACGAGCAGTACTTC. Translated, it gives CASSFNYEQYF.

Turning to this clone: Its ends do not fully match the called genes, so a read error is possible. The chain links TRBV6-6 to TRBJ1-2; 8 bases match TRBD1. The CDR3 spans 15 residues. Germline CDR1 reads MNHNY; CDR2 reads SVGAGI (reference sequence). The CDR3 nucleotides read TGTGCCGGCAGCCCGATCAGGGGGCAATCAAGTGGCTACACCTTC. Residues: CAGSPIRGQSSGYTF.

The chain links TRBV5-1 to TRBJ2-1; 9 nucleotides line up with TRBD2. The CDR3 consists of 17 residues. CDR1 is SGHRS and CDR2 is YFSETQ in the germline V gene. The V gene end was trimmed by 0 bases and the J gene end by 4 bases; junction bases not matched to a gene: 8. DNA for the CDR3: TGCGCCAGCAGCTTGGTACGTCTAGCGGGATCGTACAATGAGCAGTTCTTC. As protein: CASSLVRLAGSYNEQFF.

The CDR3 nucleotides are TGTGCCAGCAGCTTAGATGGCGGGGGGTTTTACGAGCAGTACTTC. This codes for CASSLDGGGFYEQYF. The chain carries TRBV7-2 and TRBJ2-7; 8 bases fit TRBD2. V shed 1 base and J 4 bases; nucleotides not matched to a gene: 6. Germline V gives CDR1 SGHTA, CDR2 FQGNSA. The CDR3 spans 15 residues.

CDR3 sequence reads: CASSLGVASGEQFF. CDR3 sequence (DNA): TGTGCCAGCAGCTTAGGCGTAGCGTCCGGTGAGCAGTTCTTC. The rearrangement joins TRBV5-4 to TRBJ2-1, with D possibly matching TRBD2 (5 bases). V dropped 2 bases and J dropped 9 bases, with 15 bases sitting between them. The germline V gene encodes CDR1 SGHNT and CDR2 YYREEE (reference sequence). This CDR3 region has 14 residues.

This clone showed up just once. This chain connects TRBV5-6 to TRBJ2-7; 12 bases line up with TRBD1. The CDR3 totals 19 residues. The germline CDR1 and CDR2 sequences are SGHDT and YYEEEE. With V trimmed by 3 bases and J by 0 bases, 13 bases remained unmatched. Written as DNA, the CDR3 is TGTGCCAGCAGCTCCCTCCGGGACAGGGGGCGAACTAGCTCCTACGAGCAGTACTTC. Amino acids: CASSSLRDRGRTSSYEQYF.

This chain joins TRBV10-3 and TRBJ1-6; D remains ambiguous. Germline CDR1 reads ENHRY; CDR2 reads SYGVKD. Between the trimmed V and J ends, which lost 4 bases and 10 bases, there was a span of 8 bases. This CDR3 has 12 residues. The CDR3 nucleotides read TGTGCCATCAGTGTGAGAGGCTCACCCCTCCACTTT. This translates into CAISVRGSPLHF.

This clone has only one observation. The chain employs TRBV7-9 and TRBJ2-2; D gene ambiguous. V was cut by 1 base and J by 7 bases, with 7 bases left in between. This CDR3 comprises 13 residues. Germline V gives CDR1 SEHNR, CDR2 FQNEAQ (reference sequence). As DNA, the CDR3 is TGTGCCAGCAGCTTAGAGACATACGGGGAGCTGTTTTTT. This translates into CASSLETYGELFF. Full variable domain (rest looked up from reference TRBV7-9 and TRBJ2-2): DTGVSQNPRHKITKRGQNVTFRCDPISEHNRLYWYRQTLGQGPEFLTYFQNEAQLEKSRLLSDRFSAERPKGSFSTLEIQRTEQGDSAMYLCASSLETYGELFFGEGSRLTVL.

In its sample, this clone was seen a few times. The sample carries other DNA sequences with the same CDR3. This chain links TRBV2 with TRBJ2-7; 7 nucleotides align to TRBD1. V trimming: 4 bases; J trimming: 3 bases; junction bases outside the gene matches: 0. CDR1 and CDR2 (germline): SNHLY, FYNNEI. The CDR3 is 12 amino acids. The CDR3 protein is CASSGDSYEQYF. The CDR3 DNA is TGTGCCAGCAGTGGGGACAGCTACGAGCAGTACTTC. Based on the CDR3 plus reference TRBV2 and TRBJ2-7, the full variable domain is EPEVTQTPSHQVTQMGQEVILRCVPISNHLYFYWYRQILGQKVEFLVSFYNNEISEKSEIFDDQFSVERPDGSNFTLKIRSTKLEDSAMYFCASSGDSYEQYFGPGTRLTVT.

This chain connects TRBV27 to TRBJ1-1; 8 bases fit TRBD1. CDR3 length equals 18 residues. Trimming at V came to 6 bases and at J to 1 base, leaving 16 bases not matched to a gene. Germline lookup yields CDR1 MNHEY and CDR2 SMNVEV (reference sequence). CDR3 sequence reads: CASRMGRGRSLANTEAFF. The CDR3 region has the DNA TGTGCCAGCAGAATGGGCAGGGGGCGAAGTCTAGCGAACACTGAAGCTTTCTTT.